This T cell receptor beta chain derives from a study of cytomegalovirus exposure and HLA in healthy donors. Looked up from germline, CDR1 is SGHRS and CDR2 is YFSETQ. V lost 2 bases to trimming and J lost 10 bases, with 13 bases between them. This CDR3 is built from 13 residues. 60 Vbeta and 13 Jbeta primers were used in PCR. Measured with immunoSEQ multiplex PCR; TCRdb has only the in-frame clones, and not every one. Of under 200,000 clones listed, roughly 73% are singletons. The chain carries TRBV5-1 and TRBJ2-1, with D maybe TRBD1 (6 bases). The sample consisted of PBMCs. The clonotype comes from a woman aged 40 to 50 in good health and CMV-seropositive. The CDR3 DNA follows: TGCGCCAGCAGCTTTGGACCCGACAGGGAGCAGTTCTTC. Its protein is CASSFGPDREQFF.